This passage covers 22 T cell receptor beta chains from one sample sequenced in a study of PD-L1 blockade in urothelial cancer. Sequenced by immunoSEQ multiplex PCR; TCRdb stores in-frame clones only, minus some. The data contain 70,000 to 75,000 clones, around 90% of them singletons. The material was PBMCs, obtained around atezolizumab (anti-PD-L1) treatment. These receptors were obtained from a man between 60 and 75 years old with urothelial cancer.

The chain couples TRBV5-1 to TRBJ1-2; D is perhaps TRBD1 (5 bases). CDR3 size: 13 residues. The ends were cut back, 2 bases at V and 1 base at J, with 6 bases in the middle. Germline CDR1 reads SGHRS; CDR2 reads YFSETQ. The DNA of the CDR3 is TGCGCCAGCAGCTTTGACAGTAACTATGGCTACACCTTC. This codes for CASSFDSNYGYTF.

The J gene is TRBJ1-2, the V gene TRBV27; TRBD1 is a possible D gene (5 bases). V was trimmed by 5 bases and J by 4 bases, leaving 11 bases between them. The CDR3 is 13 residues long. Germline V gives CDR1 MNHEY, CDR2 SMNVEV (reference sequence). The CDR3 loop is CASSPRTGYGYTF. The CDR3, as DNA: TGTGCCAGCAGTCCGCGAACAGGCTATGGCTACACCTTC.

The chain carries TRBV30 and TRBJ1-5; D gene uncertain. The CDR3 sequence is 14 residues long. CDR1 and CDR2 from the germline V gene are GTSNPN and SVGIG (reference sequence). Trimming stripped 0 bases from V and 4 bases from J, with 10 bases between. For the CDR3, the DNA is TGTGCCTGGAGTGTTTCGACTGAGAATCAGCCCCAGCATTTT. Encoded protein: CAWSVSTENQPQHF.

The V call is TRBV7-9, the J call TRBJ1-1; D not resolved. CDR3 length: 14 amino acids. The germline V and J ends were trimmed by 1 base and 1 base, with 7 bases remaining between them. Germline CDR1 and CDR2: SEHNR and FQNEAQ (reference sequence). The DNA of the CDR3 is TGTGCCAGCAGCTTAGAAATCAGGAACACTGAAGCTTTCTTT. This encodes CASSLEIRNTEAFF.

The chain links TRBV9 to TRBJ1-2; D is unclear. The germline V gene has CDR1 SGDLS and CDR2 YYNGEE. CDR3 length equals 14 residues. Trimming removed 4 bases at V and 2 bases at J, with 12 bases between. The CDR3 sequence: CASSTGTGNYGYTF. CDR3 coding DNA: TGTGCCAGCAGCACCGGAACGGGGAACTATGGCTACACCTTC.

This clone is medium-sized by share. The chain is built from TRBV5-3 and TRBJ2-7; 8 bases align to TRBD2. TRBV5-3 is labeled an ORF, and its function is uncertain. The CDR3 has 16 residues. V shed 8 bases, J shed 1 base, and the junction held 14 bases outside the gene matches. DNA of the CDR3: TGTGCCAGGAGCGGGAGCCCGGCCCCTTTTTCCTACGAGCAGTACTTC. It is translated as CARSGSPAPFSYEQYF.

CDR3 bases: TGTGCCAGCTCACCCGGGACAAAGAACACTGAAGCTTTCTTT. It translates to CASSPGTKNTEAFF. The chain couples TRBV18 to TRBJ1-1; a weak D match, TRBD1 (6 bases). The CDR3 is 14 amino acids. V lost 3 bases to trimming and J lost 1 base, with 9 bases between them. The germline CDR1 and CDR2 sequences are KGHSH and LQKENI.

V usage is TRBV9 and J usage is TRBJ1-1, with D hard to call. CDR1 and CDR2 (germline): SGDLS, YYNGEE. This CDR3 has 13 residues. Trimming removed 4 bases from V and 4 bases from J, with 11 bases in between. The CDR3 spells CASSLQVGTEAFF. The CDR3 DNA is TGTGCCAGCAGCCTCCAGGTGGGCACTGAAGCTTTCTTT.

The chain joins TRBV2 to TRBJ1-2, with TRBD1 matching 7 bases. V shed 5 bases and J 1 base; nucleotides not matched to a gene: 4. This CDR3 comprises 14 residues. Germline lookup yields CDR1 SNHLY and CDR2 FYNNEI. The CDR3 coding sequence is TGTGCCAGCAGTACAAACAGGGGTAACTATGGCTACACCTTC. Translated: CASSTNRGNYGYTF.

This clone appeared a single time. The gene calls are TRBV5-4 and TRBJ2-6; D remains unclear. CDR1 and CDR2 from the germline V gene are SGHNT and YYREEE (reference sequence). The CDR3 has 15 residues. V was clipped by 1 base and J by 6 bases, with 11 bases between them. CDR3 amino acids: CASSLSLHEANVLTF. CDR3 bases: TGTGCCAGCAGCTTGTCACTACATGAGGCCAACGTCCTGACTTTC.

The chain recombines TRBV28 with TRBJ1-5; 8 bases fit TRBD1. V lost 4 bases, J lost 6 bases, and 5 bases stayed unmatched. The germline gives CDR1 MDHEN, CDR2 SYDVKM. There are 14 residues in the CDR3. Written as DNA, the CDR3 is TGTGCCAGCAGTTACCCAGGGGGCATTCAGCCCCAGCATTTT. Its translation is CASSYPGGIQPQHF.

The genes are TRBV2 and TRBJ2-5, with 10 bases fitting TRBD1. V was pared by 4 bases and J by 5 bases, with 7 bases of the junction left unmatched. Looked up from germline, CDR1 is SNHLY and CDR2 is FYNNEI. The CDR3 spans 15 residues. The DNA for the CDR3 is TGTGCCAGCAGTGCAGTGACAGGGGGCGTGGAGACCCAGTACTTC. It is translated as CASSAVTGGVETQYF.

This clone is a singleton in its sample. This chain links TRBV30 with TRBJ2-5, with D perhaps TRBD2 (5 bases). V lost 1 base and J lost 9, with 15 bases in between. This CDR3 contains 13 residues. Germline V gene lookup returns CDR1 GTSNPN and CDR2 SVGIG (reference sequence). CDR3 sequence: CAWSGTEAKAQYF. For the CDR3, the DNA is TGTGCCTGGAGTGGGACGGAGGCCAAGGCCCAGTACTTC.

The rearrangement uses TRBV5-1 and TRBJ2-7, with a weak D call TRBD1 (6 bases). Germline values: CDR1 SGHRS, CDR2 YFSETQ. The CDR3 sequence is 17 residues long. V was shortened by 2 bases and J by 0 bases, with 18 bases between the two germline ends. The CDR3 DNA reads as TGCGCCAGCAGCTTAAAGGACAGCCTCCCTCACTCCTACGAGCAGTACTTC. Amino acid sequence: CASSLKDSLPHSYEQYF.

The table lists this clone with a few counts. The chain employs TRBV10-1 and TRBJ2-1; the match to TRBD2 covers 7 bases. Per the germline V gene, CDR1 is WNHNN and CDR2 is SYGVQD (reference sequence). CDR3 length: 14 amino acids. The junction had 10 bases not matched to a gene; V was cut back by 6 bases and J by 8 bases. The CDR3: CASSLAAVLDEQFF. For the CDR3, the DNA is TGCGCCAGCAGCCTAGCGGCCGTCTTGGATGAGCAGTTCTTC.

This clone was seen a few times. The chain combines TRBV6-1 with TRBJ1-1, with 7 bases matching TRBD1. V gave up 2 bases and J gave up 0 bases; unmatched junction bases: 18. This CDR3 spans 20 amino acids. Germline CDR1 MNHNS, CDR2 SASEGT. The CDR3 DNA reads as TGTGCCAGCAGTGAAAGGGGGGTGACAGGGAACATGGCTATGAACACTGAAGCTTTCTTT. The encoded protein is CASSERGVTGNMAMNTEAFF.

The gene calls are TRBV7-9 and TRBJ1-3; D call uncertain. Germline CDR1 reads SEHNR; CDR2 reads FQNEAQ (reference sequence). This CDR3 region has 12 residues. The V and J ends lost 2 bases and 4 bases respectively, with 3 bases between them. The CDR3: CASSLQGNTIYF. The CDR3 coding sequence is TGTGCCAGCAGCTTACAGGGAAACACCATATATTTT. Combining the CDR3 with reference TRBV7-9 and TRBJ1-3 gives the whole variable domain DTGVSQNPRHKITKRGQNVTFRCDPISEHNRLYWYRQTLGQGPEFLTYFQNEAQLEKSRLLSDRFSAERPKGSFSTLEIQRTEQGDSAMYLCASSLQGNTIYFGEGSWLTVV.

In DNA, the CDR3 is TGCAGCGTTGGGAGAGACAGGTTGAACACTGAAGCTTTCTTT. It codes for CSVGRDRLNTEAFF. This chain joins TRBV29-1 and TRBJ1-1, with D perhaps TRBD1 (6 bases). Trimming took off 4 bases at V and 0 bases at J, with 12 bases between the two ends. Germline V CDR1 and CDR2: SQVTM, ANQGSEA. The CDR3 is made up of 14 amino acids.

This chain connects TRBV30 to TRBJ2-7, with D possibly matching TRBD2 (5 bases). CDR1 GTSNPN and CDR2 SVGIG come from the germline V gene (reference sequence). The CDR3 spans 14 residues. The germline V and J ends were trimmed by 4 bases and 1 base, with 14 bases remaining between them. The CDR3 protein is CAWTLDGVSYEQYF. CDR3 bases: TGTGCCTGGACCCTTGACGGGGTGTCCTACGAGCAGTACTTC.

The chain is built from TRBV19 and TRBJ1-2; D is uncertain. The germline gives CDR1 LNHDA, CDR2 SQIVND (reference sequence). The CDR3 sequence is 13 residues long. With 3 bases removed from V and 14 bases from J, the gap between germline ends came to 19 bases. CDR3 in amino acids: CASSMGNTMATTF. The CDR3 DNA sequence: TGTGCCAGTAGTATGGGTAATACTATGGCTACAACCTTC.

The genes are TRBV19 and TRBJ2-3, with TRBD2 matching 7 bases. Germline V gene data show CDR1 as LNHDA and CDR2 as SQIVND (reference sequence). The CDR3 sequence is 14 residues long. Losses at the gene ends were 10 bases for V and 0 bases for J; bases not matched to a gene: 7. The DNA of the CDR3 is TGTGCCACTAGGGCGCGGGGGAGCACAGATACGCAGTATTTT. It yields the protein CATRARGSTDTQYF.

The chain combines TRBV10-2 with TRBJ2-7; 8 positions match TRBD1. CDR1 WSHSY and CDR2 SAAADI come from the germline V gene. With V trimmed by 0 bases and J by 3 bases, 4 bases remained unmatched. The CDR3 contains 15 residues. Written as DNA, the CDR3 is TGCGCCAGCAGTGAGTCTAACAGGGGGGTCTACGAGCAGTACTTC. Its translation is CASSESNRGVYEQYF.